What follows are 17 T cell receptor beta chains derived from one specimen sequenced in a study of blood T cell repertoires in COVID-19. Assay used: immunoSEQ multiplex PCR; TCRdb lists only in-frame clones, some missing. The repertoire consists of 210,000 or so clones, with approximately 84% occurring once and the leading ten covering over 6%. The specimen sequenced was peripheral blood. The receptors originated from an elderly woman with COVID-19, enrolled during active disease.

CDR3 sequence (DNA): TGTGCCAGCAGTGAATCGGGGGGCGGAGGTGAAAAACTGTTTTTT. This translates into CASSESGGGGEKLFF. The rearrangement uses TRBV6-4 and TRBJ1-4, with D maybe TRBD1 (6 bases). The CDR3 extends over 15 amino acids. Deletions cut 3 bases from V and 7 bases from J, with 15 bases between. Germline lookup yields CDR1 MRHNA and CDR2 SNTAGT.

V gene TRBV3-1 (or the pseudogene TRBV3-2) combines with J gene TRBJ2-7; 10 nucleotides match TRBD1. Germline V gene lookup returns CDR1 LGHDT and CDR2 YNNKEL (reference sequence). Trimming took 4 bases from V and 4 from J; bases not matched to a gene: 10. The CDR3 covers 16 residues. The CDR3 is CASSLPLGTGAYEQYF. For the CDR3, the DNA is TGTGCCAGCAGCCTCCCCCTAGGGACAGGGGCTTACGAGCAGTACTTC.

CDR3 in amino acids: CASGTPTIYF. The DNA of the CDR3 is TGTGCCAGCGGGACTCCCACCATATATTTT. The chain joins TRBV19 to TRBJ1-3; D possibly corresponds to TRBD1 (5 bases). CDR3 length: 10 amino acids. Germline CDR1 reads LNHDA; CDR2 reads SQIVND (reference sequence). Trimming took 9 bases from V and 9 from J, leaving 9 bases between them.

With respect to this clone: The sample carries other DNA sequences with the same CDR3. The J gene is TRBJ1-5, the V gene TRBV5-1; D possibly corresponds to TRBD1 (5 bases). V was pared by 5 bases and J by 4 bases, with 10 bases between. This CDR3 has 13 amino acids. In germline, CDR1 is SGHRS, CDR2 YFSETQ. The CDR3 region is CASSPDNNQPQHF. The CDR3 DNA is TGCGCCAGCAGTCCGGACAATAATCAGCCCCAGCATTTT.

The chain recombines TRBV6-2 or TRBV6-3 with TRBJ1-3; TRBD1 matches 7 bases. The CDR3 is 14 amino acids. J gave up 3 bases and V 2 bases, and 1 base lay outside the gene matches. Per germline, CDR1 MNHEY and CDR2 SVGEGT. CDR3 sequence reads: CASSYDRDGNTIYF. The CDR3 nucleotides read TGTGCCAGCAGTTACGACAGGGATGGAAACACCATATATTTT.

In the case of this clone: Other DNA sequences from this sample encode an identical CDR3 as well. The rearrangement links TRBV5-1 to TRBJ1-2; D is unresolved. CDR3 size: 13 residues. Trimming stripped 0 bases from V and 3 bases from J, with 6 bases between. The germline V gene encodes CDR1 SGHRS and CDR2 YFSETQ. The CDR3 region is CASSLGRDYGYTF. The CDR3 region has the DNA TGCGCCAGCAGCTTGGGACGGGACTATGGCTACACCTTC.

V gene TRBV6-2 or TRBV6-3 combines with J gene TRBJ2-1; 8 bases fit TRBD1. This CDR3 has 15 residues. Germline V gene lookup returns CDR1 MNHEY and CDR2 SVGEGT. The ends lost 4 bases at V and 5 bases at J; junction bases unmatched: 7. The CDR3 bases are TGTGCCAGCAGTTTAACCGGACAGGGTAACAATGAGCAGTTCTTC. Translation gives CASSLTGQGNNEQFF.

This chain uses TRBV19 with TRBJ1-2; D not certain. The CDR3 runs 15 residues. V was pared by 0 bases and J by 4 bases, with 12 bases between. Per germline, CDR1 LNHDA and CDR2 SQIVND (reference sequence). This CDR3 is CASSIDRGSTYGYTF. CDR3 nucleotide sequence: TGTGCCAGTAGTATAGATCGGGGATCAACCTATGGCTACACCTTC.

This rearrangement joins TRBV9 to TRBJ2-5, with a tentative D call TRBD1 (6 bases). The germline CDR1 and CDR2 sequences are SGDLS and YYNGEE. The CDR3 extends over 14 amino acids. Between the trimmed V and J ends, which lost 0 bases and 4 bases, there was a span of 10 bases. CDR3 coding DNA: TGTGCCAGCAGCGTAGTAGGGGGACCAGAGACCCAGTACTTC. Amino acid sequence: CASSVVGGPETQYF.

The table lists this clone with a few counts. This chain uses TRBV11-1 with TRBJ1-1; D remains ambiguous. Germline values: CDR1 SGHAT, CDR2 FQDESV (reference sequence). The CDR3 has 14 amino acids. V lost 1 base, J lost 2 bases, and 8 bases lay in between. The DNA for the CDR3 is TGTGCCAGCAGCTTAGGGGCCAGAAACACTGAAGCTTTCTTT. Protein sequence: CASSLGARNTEAFF.

The rearrangement links TRBV19 to TRBJ1-1; 7 bases map to TRBD1. Germline CDR1 and CDR2: LNHDA and SQIVND (reference sequence). This CDR3 has 12 residues. After removal of 9 bases from V and 4 bases from J, the junction contained 5 bases not matched to a gene. The CDR3 nucleotides read TGTGCCAGCGATAACAGGGGCACTGAAGCTTTCTTT. It translates to CASDNRGTEAFF.

For the CDR3, the DNA is TGTGCCAGCTCACGGGCGGGGTTCTCCTACAATGAGCAGTTCTTC. Its protein is CASSRAGFSYNEQFF. J is TRBJ2-1 and V is TRBV18; the D gene is possibly TRBD2 (6 bases). CDR1 KGHSH and CDR2 LQKENI come from the germline V gene. CDR3 size: 15 residues. The V and J ends lost 4 bases and 0 bases respectively, with 10 bases between them. Filled out from reference TRBV18 and TRBJ2-1, the complete variable domain reads NAGVMQNPRHLVRRRGQEARLRCSPMKGHSHVYWYRQLPEEGLKFMVYLQKENIIDESGMPKERFSAEFPKEGPSILRIQQVVRGDSAAYFCASSRAGFSYNEQFFGPGTRLTVL.

The J gene is TRBJ2-5, the V gene TRBV5-1; the D is unclear. From germline, CDR1 is SGHRS and CDR2 YFSETQ. Trimming took off 0 bases at V and 1 base at J, with 13 bases between the two ends. This CDR3 has 16 residues. The CDR3 loop reads CASSLGYSQLQETQYF. DNA of the CDR3: TGCGCCAGCAGCTTGGGGTATAGTCAACTCCAAGAGACCCAGTACTTC.

The chain is built from TRBV5-1 and TRBJ1-2; 7 bases are a match to TRBD1. Germline CDR1 SGHRS, CDR2 YFSETQ. This CDR3 is 15 amino acids long. With 4 bases clipped from V and 6 bases from J, the junction kept 12 bases outside the gene matches. CDR3: CASSPQLTGLDGYTF. CDR3 DNA sequence: TGCGCCAGCAGCCCCCAATTGACAGGGTTGGATGGCTACACCTTC.

CDR3 sequence reads: CSARLAETQYF. The CDR3, as DNA: TGCAGTGCTAGGCTAGCGGAGACCCAGTACTTC. The chain has TRBV20-1 and TRBJ2-5; D might be TRBD2 (6 bases). Germline V gene data show CDR1 as DFQATT and CDR2 as SNEGSKA (reference sequence). This CDR3 is built from 11 residues. Trimming cost V 3 bases and J 5 bases, with 7 bases left between them.

This rearrangement joins TRBV6-5 to TRBJ1-2; TRBD1 matches at 8 bases. Trimming at V came to 5 bases and at J to 4 bases, leaving 3 bases not matched to a gene. Per the germline V gene, CDR1 is MNHEY and CDR2 is SVGAGI. This CDR3 comprises 13 residues. CDR3 loop: CASSSQGAYGYTF. The DNA for the CDR3 is TGTGCCAGCAGTAGCCAGGGGGCCTATGGCTACACCTTC.

The chain carries TRBV2 and TRBJ1-5; D ambiguous. Germline V CDR1 and CDR2: SNHLY, FYNNEI. V lost 6 bases and J 1 base, leaving 7 bases between the germline ends. This CDR3 is 13 amino acids long. The CDR3 region has the DNA TGTGCCAGCAGGTCCGAGAGCAATCAGCCCCAGCATTTT. Translating it yields CASRSESNQPQHF.